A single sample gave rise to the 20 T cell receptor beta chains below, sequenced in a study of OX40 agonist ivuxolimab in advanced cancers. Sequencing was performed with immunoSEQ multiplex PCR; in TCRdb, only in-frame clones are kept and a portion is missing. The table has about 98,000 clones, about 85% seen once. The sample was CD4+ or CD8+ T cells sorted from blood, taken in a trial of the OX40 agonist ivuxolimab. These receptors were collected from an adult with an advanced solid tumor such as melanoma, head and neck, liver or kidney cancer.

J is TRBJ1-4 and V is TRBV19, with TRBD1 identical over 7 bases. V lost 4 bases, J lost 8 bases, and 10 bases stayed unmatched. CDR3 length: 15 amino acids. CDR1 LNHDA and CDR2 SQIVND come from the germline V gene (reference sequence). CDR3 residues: CASSRRGRLDEKLFF. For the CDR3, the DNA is TGTGCCAGTAGTAGGAGGGGGCGGCTTGACGAAAAACTGTTTTTT.

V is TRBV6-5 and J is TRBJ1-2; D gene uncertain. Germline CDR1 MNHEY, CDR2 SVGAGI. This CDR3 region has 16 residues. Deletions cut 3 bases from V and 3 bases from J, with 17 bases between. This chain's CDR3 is CASSYRAATGDYGYTF. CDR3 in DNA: TGTGCCAGCAGTTATCGCGCGGCGACGGGTGACTATGGCTACACCTTC.

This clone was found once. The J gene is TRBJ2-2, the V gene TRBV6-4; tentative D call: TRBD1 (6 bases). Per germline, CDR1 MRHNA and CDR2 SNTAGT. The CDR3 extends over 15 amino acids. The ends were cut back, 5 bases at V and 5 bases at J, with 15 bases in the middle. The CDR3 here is CASSPQGFGTGELFF. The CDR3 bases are TGTGCCAGCAGTCCCCAGGGGTTCGGGACCGGGGAGCTGTTTTTT.

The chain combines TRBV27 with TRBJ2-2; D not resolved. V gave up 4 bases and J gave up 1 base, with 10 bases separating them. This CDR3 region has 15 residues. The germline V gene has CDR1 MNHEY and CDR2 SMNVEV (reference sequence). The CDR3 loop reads CASSSPPRNTGELFF. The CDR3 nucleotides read TGTGCCAGCAGTTCTCCACCGAGGAACACCGGGGAGCTGTTTTTT.

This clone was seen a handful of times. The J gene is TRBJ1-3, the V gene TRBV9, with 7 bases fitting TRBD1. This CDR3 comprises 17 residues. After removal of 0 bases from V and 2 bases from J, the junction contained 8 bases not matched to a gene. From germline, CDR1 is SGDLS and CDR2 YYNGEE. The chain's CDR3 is CASSVVLTDRAGNTIYF. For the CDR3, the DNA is TGTGCCAGCAGCGTAGTCCTTACCGACAGGGCTGGAAACACCATATATTTT.

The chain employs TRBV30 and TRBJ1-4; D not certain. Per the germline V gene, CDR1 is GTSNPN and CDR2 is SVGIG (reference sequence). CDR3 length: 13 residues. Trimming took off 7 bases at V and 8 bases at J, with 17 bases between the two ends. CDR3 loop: CASERRRSEKLFF. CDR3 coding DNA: TGTGCCTCCGAACGACGTCGGAGCGAAAAACTGTTTTTT.

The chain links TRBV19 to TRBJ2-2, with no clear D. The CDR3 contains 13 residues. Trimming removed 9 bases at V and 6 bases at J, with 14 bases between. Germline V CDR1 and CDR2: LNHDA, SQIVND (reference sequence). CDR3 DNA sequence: TGTGCCAGCAGCCCCCAGAGCCCCGGGGAGCTGTTTTTT. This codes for CASSPQSPGELFF.

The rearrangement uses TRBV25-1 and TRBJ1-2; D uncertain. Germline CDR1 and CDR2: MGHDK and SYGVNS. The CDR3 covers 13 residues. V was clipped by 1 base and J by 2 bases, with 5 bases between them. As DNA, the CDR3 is TGTGCCAGCAGTGAATTTCAGAACTATGGCTACACCTTC. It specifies CASSEFQNYGYTF.

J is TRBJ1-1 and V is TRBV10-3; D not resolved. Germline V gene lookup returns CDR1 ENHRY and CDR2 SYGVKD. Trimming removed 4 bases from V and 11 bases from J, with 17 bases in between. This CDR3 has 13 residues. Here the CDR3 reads CAISGVLGREAFF. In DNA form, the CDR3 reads TGTGCCATCAGTGGGGTACTGGGGAGGGAGGCTTTCTTT.

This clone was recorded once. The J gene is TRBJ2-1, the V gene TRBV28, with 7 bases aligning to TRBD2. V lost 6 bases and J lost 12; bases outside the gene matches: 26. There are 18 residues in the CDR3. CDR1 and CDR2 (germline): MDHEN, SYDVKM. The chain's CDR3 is CASSPVPYKRDPRWGQFF. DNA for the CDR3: TGTGCCAGCAGCCCAGTGCCTTATAAGCGGGACCCGCGGTGGGGGCAGTTCTTC.

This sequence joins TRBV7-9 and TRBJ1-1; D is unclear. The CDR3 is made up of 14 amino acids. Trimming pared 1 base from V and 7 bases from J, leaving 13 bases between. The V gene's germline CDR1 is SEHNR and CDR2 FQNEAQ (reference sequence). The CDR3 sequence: CASSLEFRTVEAFF. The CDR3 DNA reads TGTGCCAGCAGCTTAGAATTCCGGACGGTTGAAGCTTTCTTT.

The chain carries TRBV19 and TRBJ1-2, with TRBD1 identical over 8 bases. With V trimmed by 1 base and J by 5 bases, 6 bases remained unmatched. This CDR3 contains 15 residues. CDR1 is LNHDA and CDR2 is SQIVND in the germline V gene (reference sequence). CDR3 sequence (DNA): TGTGCCAGTAGTATAGCTGTGACAGGGGCTTATGGCTACACCTTC. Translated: CASSIAVTGAYGYTF.

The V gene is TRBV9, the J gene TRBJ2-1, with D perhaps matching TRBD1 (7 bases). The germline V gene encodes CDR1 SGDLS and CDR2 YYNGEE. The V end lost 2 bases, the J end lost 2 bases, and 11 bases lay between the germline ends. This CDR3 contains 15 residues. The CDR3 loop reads CASSVRGVAYNEQFF. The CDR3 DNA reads TGTGCCAGCAGCGTCAGGGGGGTAGCCTACAATGAGCAGTTCTTC.

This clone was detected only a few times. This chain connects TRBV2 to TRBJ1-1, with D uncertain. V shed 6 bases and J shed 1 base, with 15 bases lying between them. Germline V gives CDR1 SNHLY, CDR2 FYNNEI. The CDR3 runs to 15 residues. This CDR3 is CASRRGSRTNTEAFF. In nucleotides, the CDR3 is TGTGCCAGCAGAAGAGGGAGTAGGACGAACACTGAAGCTTTCTTT. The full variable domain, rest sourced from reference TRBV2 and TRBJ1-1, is EPEVTQTPSHQVTQMGQEVILRCVPISNHLYFYWYRQILGQKVEFLVSFYNNEISEKSEIFDDQFSVERPDGSNFTLKIRSTKLEDSAMYFCASRRGSRTNTEAFFGQGTRLTVV.

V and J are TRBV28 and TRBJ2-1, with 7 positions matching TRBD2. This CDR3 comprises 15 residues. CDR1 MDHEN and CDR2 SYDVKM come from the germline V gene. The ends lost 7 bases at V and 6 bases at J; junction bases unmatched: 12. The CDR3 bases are TGTGCCAGCAATACCCCTCTAGCGGCTAGCAATGAGCAGTTCTTC. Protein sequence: CASNTPLAASNEQFF.

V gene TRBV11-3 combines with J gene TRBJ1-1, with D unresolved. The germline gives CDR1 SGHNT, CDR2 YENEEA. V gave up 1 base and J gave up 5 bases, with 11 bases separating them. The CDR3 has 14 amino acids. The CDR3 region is CASSLASHGTEAFF. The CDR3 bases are TGTGCCAGCAGCTTAGCTAGTCACGGGACTGAAGCTTTCTTT.

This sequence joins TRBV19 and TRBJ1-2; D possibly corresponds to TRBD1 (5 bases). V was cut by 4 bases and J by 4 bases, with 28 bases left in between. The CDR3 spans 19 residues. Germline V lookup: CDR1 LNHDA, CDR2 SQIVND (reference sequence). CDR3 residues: CASSTPGGGLTRDGYGYTF. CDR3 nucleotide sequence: TGTGCCAGTAGTACCCCGGGGGGGGGATTAACAAGAGATGGCTATGGCTACACCTTC.

Here the CDR3 DNA reads TGTGCCAGCAGCGTTCACGGGGCGGGAGCGAGCACAGATACGCAGTATTTT. The encoded protein is CASSVHGAGASTDTQYF. The chain joins TRBV9 to TRBJ2-3; 7 bases fit TRBD2. The germline V gene encodes CDR1 SGDLS and CDR2 YYNGEE. The V and J ends lost 2 bases and 0 bases, in that order; junction bases with no gene match: 9. This CDR3 has 17 amino acids.

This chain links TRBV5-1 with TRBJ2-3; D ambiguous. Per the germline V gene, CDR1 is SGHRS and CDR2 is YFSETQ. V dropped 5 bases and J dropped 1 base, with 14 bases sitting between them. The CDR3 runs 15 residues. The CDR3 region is CASSPRASRTDTQYF. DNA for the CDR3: TGCGCCAGCAGTCCCCGGGCAAGCCGCACAGATACGCAGTATTTT.

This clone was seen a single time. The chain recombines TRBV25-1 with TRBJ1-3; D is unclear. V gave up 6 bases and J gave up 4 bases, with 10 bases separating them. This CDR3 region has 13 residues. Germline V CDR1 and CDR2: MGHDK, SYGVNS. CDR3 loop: CASSQPGGNTIYF. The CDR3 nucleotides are TGTGCCAGCAGCCAACCAGGAGGAAACACCATATATTTT.